The rows below give T cell receptor beta chains drawn from one sample of a study of regulatory T cells in long-lasting Graves disease. MiXCR was run by TCRdb on the multiplex PCR reads, yielding one entry per CDR3 protein. The data show 650,000 to 700,000 distinct CDR3 sequences, about 32% seen once. Sequenced here: peripheral blood mononuclear cells (PBMCs), sampled when the disease was refractory, from a patient treated with antithyroid drugs. The receptors were gathered from a female donor with Graves disease. Each CDR3 is given with its conserved first and last residue.

TRBV19,TRBJ1-5,CASSRSRDRARQPQHF
TRBV11-2,TRBJ2-5,CASSLGDLLRETQYF
TRBV27,TRBJ2-7,CASSFKIAINEQYF
TRBV6-5,TRBJ2-4,CASSYRTALAKNIQYF
TRBV7-9,TRBJ2-7,CASSLVRGGSYEQYF
TRBV6-5,TRBJ2-7,CASSYGFSYEQYF
TRBV6-1,TRBJ1-5,CASSDAGTSNQPQHF
TRBV2,TRBJ1-6,CASMVQANSPLHF
TRBV24-1,TRBJ2-5,CATSATLPGQGYQETQYF
TRBV28,TRBJ1-6,CASSLWQGGNSPLHF
TRBV20-1,TRBJ1-1,CSATTGRTEAFF
TRBV7-6,TRBJ2-7,CASSVESTYEQYF
TRBV7-2,TRBJ2-3,CASSSRGWGLGDTQYF
TRBV6-1,TRBJ1-2,CASRDQPNYGYTF
TRBV6-5,TRBJ2-1,CASSSDPGQGEFF
TRBV28,TRBJ1-3,CASEGARSGNTIYF
TRBV2,TRBJ2-7,CASRGTGSWYEQYF
TRBV9,TRBJ2-3,CASSVELAATDTQYF
TRBV27,TRBJ1-2,CASSPRPREYGYTF
TRBV24-1,TRBJ2-5,CATSGPSGGQETQYF
TRBV6-2/TRBV6-3,TRBJ1-5,CASSEGFSDNLGYQPQHF
TRBV3-1,TRBJ1-2,CASSQLPGLRNGYTF
TRBV27,TRBJ2-7,CASSLSSPGSEQYF
TRBV20-1,TRBJ1-6,CSAKQGVYSSPLHF
TRBV20-1,TRBJ1-2,CSAPRTGAYGYTF
TRBV6-1,TRBJ2-5,CASSLAGGWETQYF
TRBV28,TRBJ1-1,CASSKTGSSNPEAFF
TRBV28,TRBJ1-3,CASRATGGTGNTIYF
TRBV10-3,TRBJ1-1,CAIRADRGQGNTEAFF
TRBV20-1,TRBJ1-1,CSARDLDPDTEAFF
TRBV7-6,TRBJ2-1,CASSLAQGEQFF
TRBV6-1,TRBJ1-4,CASSRGKGEKLFF
TRBV19,TRBJ1-5,CASSITRSNQPQHF
TRBV2,TRBJ1-2,CASSTTTGPNYGYTF
TRBV14,TRBJ2-7,CASSQGGWQASYEQYF
TRBV6-2/TRBV6-3,TRBJ2-7,CASSRGVAAKYEQYF
TRBV28,TRBJ2-7,CASSFTSGTYF
TRBV10-3,TRBJ2-3,CAISGLAGETDTQYF
TRBV14,TRBJ2-5,CASSQDLTKETQYF
TRBV12-3/TRBV12-4,TRBJ1-6,CASSFGSSYNSPLHF